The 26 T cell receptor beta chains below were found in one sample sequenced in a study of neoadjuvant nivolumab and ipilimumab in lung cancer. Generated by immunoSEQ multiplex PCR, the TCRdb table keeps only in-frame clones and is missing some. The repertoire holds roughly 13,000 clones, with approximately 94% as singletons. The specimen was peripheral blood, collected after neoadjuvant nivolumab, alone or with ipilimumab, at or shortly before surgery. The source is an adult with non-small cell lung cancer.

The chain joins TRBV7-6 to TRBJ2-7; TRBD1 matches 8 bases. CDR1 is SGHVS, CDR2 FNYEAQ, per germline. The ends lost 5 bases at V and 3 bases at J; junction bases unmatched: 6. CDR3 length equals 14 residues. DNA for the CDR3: TGTGCCAGCAGCCTCGGACAGGGCTACTACGAGCAGTACTTC. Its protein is CASSLGQGYYEQYF.

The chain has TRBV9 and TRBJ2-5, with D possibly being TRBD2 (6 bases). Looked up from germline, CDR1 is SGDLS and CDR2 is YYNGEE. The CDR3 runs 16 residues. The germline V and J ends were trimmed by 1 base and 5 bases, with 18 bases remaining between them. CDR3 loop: CASSVQAGPWGETQYF. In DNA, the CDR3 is TGTGCCAGCAGCGTACAGGCGGGGCCCTGGGGGGAGACCCAGTACTTC. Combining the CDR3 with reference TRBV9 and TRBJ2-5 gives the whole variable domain DSGVTQTPKHLITATGQRVTLRCSPRSGDLSVYWYQQSLDQGLQFLIQYYNGEERAKGNILERFSAQQFPDLHSELNLSSLELGDSALYFCASSVQAGPWGETQYFGPGTRLLVL.

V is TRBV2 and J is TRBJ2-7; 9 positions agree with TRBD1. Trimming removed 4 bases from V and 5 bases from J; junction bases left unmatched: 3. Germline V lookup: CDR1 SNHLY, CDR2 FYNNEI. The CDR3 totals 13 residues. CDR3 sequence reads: CASSGDRDHEQYF. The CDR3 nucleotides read TGTGCCAGCAGTGGGGACAGGGACCACGAGCAGTACTTC.

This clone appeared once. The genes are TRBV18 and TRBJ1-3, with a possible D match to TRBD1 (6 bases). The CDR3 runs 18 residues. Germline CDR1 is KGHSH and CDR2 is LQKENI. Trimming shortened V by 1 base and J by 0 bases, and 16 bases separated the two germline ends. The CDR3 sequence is CASSPRWGHLSSGNTIYF. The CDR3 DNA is TGTGCCAGCTCACCACGGTGGGGACACCTTAGCTCTGGAAACACCATATATTTT.

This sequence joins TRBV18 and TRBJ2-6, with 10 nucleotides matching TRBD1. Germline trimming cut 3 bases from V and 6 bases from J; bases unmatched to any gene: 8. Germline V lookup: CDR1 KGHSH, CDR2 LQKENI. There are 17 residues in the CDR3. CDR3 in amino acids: CASSPFDRGLVANVLTF. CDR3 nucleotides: TGTGCCAGCTCACCCTTTGACAGGGGGCTTGTGGCCAACGTCCTGACTTTC.

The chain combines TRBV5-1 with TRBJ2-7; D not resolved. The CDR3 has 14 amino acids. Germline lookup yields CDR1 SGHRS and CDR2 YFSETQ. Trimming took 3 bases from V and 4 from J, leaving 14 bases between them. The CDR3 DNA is TGCGCCAGCAGCTCAAGCAGAGACCCTTACGAGCAGTACTTC. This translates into CASSSSRDPYEQYF.

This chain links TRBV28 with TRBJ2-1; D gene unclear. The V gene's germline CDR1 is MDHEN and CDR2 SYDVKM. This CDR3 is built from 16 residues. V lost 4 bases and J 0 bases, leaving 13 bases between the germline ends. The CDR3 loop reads CASSSPARSSYNEQFF. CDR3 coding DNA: TGTGCCAGCAGTTCTCCGGCTAGGAGCTCCTACAATGAGCAGTTCTTC.

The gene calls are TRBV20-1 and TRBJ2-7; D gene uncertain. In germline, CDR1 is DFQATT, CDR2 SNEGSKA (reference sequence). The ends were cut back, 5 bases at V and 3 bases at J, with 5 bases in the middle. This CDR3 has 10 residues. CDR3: CSAGDYEQYF. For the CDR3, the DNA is TGCAGTGCTGGGGACTACGAGCAGTACTTC.

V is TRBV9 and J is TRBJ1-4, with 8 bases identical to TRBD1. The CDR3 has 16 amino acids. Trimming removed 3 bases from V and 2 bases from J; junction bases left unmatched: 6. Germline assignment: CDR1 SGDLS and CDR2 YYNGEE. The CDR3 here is CASSEFGQGTNEKLFF. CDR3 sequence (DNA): TGTGCCAGCAGCGAATTTGGACAGGGCACTAATGAAAAACTGTTTTTT. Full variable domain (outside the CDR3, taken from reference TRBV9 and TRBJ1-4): DSGVTQTPKHLITATGQRVTLRCSPRSGDLSVYWYQQSLDQGLQFLIQYYNGEERAKGNILERFSAQQFPDLHSELNLSSLELGDSALYFCASSEFGQGTNEKLFFGSGTQLSVL.

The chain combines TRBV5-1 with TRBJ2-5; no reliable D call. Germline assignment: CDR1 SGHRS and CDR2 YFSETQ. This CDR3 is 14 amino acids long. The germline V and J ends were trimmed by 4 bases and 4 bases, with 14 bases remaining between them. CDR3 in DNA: TGCGCCAGCAGCCCCGGGCCTGGACCAGAGACCCAGTACTTC. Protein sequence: CASSPGPGPETQYF.

The CDR3 loop reads CASSHGGPPDTQYF. DNA for the CDR3: TGTGCCAGCAGCCACGGGGGGCCACCAGATACGCAGTATTTT. This chain connects TRBV7-2 to TRBJ2-3; TRBD2 is a possible D gene (7 bases). Trimming shortened V by 5 bases and J by 4 bases, and 13 bases separated the two germline ends. Germline-derived CDR1 and CDR2 are SGHTA and FQGNSA. The CDR3 loop spans 14 amino acids.

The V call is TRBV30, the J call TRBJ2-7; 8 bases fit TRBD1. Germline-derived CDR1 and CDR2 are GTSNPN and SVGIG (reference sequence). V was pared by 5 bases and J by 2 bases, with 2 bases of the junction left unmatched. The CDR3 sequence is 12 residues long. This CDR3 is CAWGQGPYEQYF. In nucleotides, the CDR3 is TGTGCCTGGGGACAGGGCCCCTACGAGCAGTACTTC.

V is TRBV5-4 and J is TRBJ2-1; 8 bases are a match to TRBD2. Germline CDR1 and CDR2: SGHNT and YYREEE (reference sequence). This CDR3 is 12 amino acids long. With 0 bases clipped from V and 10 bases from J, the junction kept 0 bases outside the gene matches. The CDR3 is CASSLAGGEQFF. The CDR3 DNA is TGTGCCAGCAGCTTGGCGGGGGGGGAGCAGTTCTTC. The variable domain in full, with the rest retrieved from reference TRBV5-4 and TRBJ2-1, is ETGVTQSPTHLIKTRGQQVTLRCSSQSGHNTVSWYQQALGQGPQFIFQYYREEENGRGNFPPRFSGLQFPNYSSELNVNALELDDSALYLCASSLAGGEQFFGPGTRLTVL.

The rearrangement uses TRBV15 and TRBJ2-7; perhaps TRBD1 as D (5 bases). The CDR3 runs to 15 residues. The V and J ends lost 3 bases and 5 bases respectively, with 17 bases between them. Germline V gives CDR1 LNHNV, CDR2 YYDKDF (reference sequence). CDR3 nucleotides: TGTGCCACCAGCAGTGGTGAAGGGGCCAGCAACGAGCAGTACTTC. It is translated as CATSSGEGASNEQYF. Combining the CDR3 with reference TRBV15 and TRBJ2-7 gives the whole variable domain DAMVIQNPRYQVTQFGKPVTLSCSQTLNHNVMYWYQQKSSQAPKLLFHYYDKDFNNEADTPDNFQSRRPNTSFCFLDIRSPGLGDTAMYLCATSSGEGASNEQYFGPGTRLTVT.

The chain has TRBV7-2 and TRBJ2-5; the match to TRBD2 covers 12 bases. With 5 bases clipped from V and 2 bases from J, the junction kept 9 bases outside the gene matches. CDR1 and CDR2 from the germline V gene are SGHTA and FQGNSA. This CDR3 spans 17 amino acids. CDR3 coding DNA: TGTGCCAGCAGCCGCCGGACTAGCGGGATTCTACAAGAGACCCAGTACTTC. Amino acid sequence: CASSRRTSGILQETQYF.

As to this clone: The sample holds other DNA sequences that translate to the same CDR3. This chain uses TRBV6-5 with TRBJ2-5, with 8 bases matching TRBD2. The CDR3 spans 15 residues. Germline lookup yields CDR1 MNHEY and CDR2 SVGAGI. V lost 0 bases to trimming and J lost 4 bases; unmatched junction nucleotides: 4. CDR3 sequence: CASSYSSGRGETQYF. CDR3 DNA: TGTGCCAGCAGTTACTCGAGCGGGAGAGGAGAGACCCAGTACTTC.

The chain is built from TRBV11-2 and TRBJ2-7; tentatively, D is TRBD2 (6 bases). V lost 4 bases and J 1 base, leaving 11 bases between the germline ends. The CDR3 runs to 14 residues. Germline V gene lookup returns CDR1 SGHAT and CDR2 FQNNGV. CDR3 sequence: CASSWGDRSYEQYF. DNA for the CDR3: TGTGCCAGCAGCTGGGGGGACCGTTCCTACGAGCAGTACTTC.

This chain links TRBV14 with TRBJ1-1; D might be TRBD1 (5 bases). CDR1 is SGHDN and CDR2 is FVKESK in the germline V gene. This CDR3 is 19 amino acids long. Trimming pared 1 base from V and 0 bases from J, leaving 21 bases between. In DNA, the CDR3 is TGTGCCAGCAGCCAAGGTCCATTTTTTTCTGGGGCCCTGAACACTGAAGCTTTCTTT. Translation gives CASSQGPFFSGALNTEAFF.

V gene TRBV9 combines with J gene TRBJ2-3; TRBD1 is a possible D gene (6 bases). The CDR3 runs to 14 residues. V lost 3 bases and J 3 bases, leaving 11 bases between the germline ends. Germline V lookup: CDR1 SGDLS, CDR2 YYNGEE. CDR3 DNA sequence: TGTGCCAGCAGCGCGGACAGCCAGACAGATACGCAGTATTTT. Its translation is CASSADSQTDTQYF.

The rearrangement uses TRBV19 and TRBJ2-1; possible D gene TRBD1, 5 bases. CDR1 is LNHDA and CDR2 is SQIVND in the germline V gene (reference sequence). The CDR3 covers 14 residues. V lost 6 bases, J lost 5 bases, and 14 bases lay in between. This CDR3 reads CASRDTPRDNEQFF. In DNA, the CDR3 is TGTGCCAGTAGGGACACCCCCCGGGACAATGAGCAGTTCTTC.

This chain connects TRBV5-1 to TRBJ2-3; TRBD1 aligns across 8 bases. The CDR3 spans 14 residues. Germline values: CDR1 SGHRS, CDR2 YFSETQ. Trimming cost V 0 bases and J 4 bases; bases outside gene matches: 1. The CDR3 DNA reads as TGCGCCAGCAGCTTGGAACAGGGGGCAGATACGCAGTATTTT. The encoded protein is CASSLEQGADTQYF.

CDR3 sequence (DNA): TGTGCCAGCCGAGCCAGGGTTAATTTATTCGAGCAGTACTTC. This codes for CASRARVNLFEQYF. The rearrangement links TRBV13 to TRBJ2-7; D is possibly TRBD1 (5 bases). CDR1 is PRHDT, CDR2 FYEKMQ, per germline (reference sequence). The CDR3 totals 14 residues. With 8 bases removed from V and 6 bases from J, the gap between germline ends came to 20 bases.

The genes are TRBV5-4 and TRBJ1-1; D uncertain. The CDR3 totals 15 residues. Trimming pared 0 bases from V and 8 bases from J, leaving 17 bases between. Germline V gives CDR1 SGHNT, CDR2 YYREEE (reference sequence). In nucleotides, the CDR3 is TGTGCCAGCAGCTTGGACGTTTTAGGGTCGGTGGAAGCTTTCTTT. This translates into CASSLDVLGSVEAFF.

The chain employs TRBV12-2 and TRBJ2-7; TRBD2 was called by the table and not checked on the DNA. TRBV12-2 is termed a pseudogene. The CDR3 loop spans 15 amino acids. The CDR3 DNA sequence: TGTGCAAGTCGCTTTCAGGGACTAGCGGCCTACGAGCAGTACTTC. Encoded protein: CASRFQGLAAYEQYF.

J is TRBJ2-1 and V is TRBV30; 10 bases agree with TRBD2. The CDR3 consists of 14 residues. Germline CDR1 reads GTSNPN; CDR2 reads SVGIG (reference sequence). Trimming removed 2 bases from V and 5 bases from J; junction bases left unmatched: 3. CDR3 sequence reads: CAWSTGTSDNEQFF. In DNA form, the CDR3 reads TGTGCCTGGAGTACAGGGACTAGCGACAATGAGCAGTTCTTC.

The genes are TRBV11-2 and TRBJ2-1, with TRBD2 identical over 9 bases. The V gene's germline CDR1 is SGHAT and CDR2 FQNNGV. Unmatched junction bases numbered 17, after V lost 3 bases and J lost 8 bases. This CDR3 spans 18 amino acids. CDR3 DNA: TGTGCCAGCAGCTTGGGGCCTTCAGACTCGGGACTAGCCTATGAGCAGTTCTTC. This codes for CASSLGPSDSGLAYEQFF.